This T cell receptor (beta chain) came from a study of graft-versus-host responses after intestinal transplantation. With regard to this clone: The antigen is not known.

This table comes from immunoSEQ multiplex PCR, and its TCRdb copy is limited to in-frame clones, with some not included. The repertoire holds roughly 130,000 clones, about nine tenths seen once, with about 0.19% in the top ten. CDR1 is SGDLS, CDR2 YYNGEE, per germline. V lost 0 bases and J lost 4, with 16 bases in between. The CDR3 extends over 16 amino acids. General observations from the study: Among recipient marrow samples, GvH clones were found; some appeared first in ileum or blood.

Sequencing used unstimulated CD4+ T cells sorted from spleen or lymph node cells, obtained before intestinal transplant. The chain joins TRBV9 to TRBJ1-2, with D possibly TRBD1 on 5 matching bases. The receptor was isolated from a human donor who received an intestinal transplant. CDR3 in amino acids: CASSVAGGGVGYGYTF. CDR3 sequence (DNA): TGTGCCAGCAGCGTAGCTGGCGGGGGGGTAGGCTATGGCTACACCTTC.